The sequence of this T cell receptor beta chain was determined in a study of early T cells in non-severe SARS-CoV-2 infection. The wider study: Sequencing input comprised bulk RNA from unsorted whole blood; chain pairing was not available.

In the library, individual cDNA molecules carried attached unique molecular identifiers. TCRdb independently ran MiXCR on the 5' RACE reads; one entry per CDR3 protein. The sample includes 70,000 to 95,000 distinct CDR3 sequences, roughly 14% of them seen just once. In this sample, this clonotype turned up many times. Its antigen is currently unknown. General study findings and limits: Clonotype matching in VDJdb favored anti-spike CD8 responses and did not capture private and CD4 specificities.

The receptor was isolated from an adult who was a healthcare worker with PCR-confirmed SARS-CoV-2 infection or an uninfected control (not recorded which). The source material was whole blood.

CDR3 amino acids: CASSVNRRDRGFGNTEAFF. DNA for the CDR3: TGTGCCAGCAGCGTGAATCGCCGGGACAGGGGATTCGGGAACACTGAAGCTTTCTTT. This chain joins TRBV5-6 and TRBJ1-1; 10 positions agree with TRBD1. V was pared by 4 bases and J by 1 base, with 16 bases of the junction left unmatched. The CDR3 contains 19 residues. Germline CDR1 and CDR2: SGHDT and YYEEEE.